These 27 T cell receptor beta chains originate from one sample sequenced in a study of blood T cell repertoires in COVID-19. Using immunoSEQ multiplex PCR, the repertoire was profiled, and TCRdb retains in-frame clones only, with some absent. The sample includes 50,000 to 75,000 clones, 60% to 80% of them seen just once. The sample consisted of peripheral blood. All receptors derive from an older man with active or convalescent COVID-19.

This clone appeared a few times. V gene TRBV19 combines with J gene TRBJ2-1; TRBD1 matches 9 bases. Germline CDR1 LNHDA, CDR2 SQIVND (reference sequence). V shed 4 bases, J shed 7 bases, and the junction held 8 bases outside the gene matches. This CDR3 contains 15 residues. The CDR3 DNA sequence: TGTGCCAGTAGTACACAGGGGGCAGGGGGTAATGAGCAGTTCTTC. Amino acids: CASSTQGAGGNEQFF.

The rearrangement links TRBV18 to TRBJ2-5; D ambiguous. The CDR3 runs to 15 residues. Germline V gene sequence: CDR1 KGHSH, CDR2 LQKENI. Deletions cut 2 bases from V and 3 bases from J, with 13 bases between. The CDR3 sequence: CASSPNVGKEETQYF. CDR3 sequence (DNA): TGTGCCAGCTCACCAAACGTGGGCAAGGAAGAGACCCAGTACTTC.

The chain employs TRBV4-3 and TRBJ2-5; TRBD2 matches at 15 bases. Germline CDR1 and CDR2: LGHNA and YSLEER. The CDR3 is 20 amino acids. The J segment lost 5 bases and the V segment lost 1 base, leaving 14 bases of the junction unmatched. CDR3 sequence: CASSQVPGLAGGLGGETQYF. CDR3 coding DNA: TGCGCCAGCAGCCAAGTTCCTGGACTAGCGGGAGGGCTTGGAGGGGAGACCCAGTACTTC.

Here the CDR3 reads CASSRGRYSNQPQHF. CDR3 bases: TGTGCCAGCAGTAGGGGGCGGTATAGCAATCAGCCCCAGCATTTT. The rearrangement joins TRBV6-6 to TRBJ1-5; 7 nucleotides match TRBD1. Trimming at V came to 5 bases and at J to 0 bases, leaving 4 bases not matched to a gene. Germline loops: CDR1 MNHNY, CDR2 SVGAGI (reference sequence). There are 15 residues in the CDR3.

The V gene is TRBV13, the J gene TRBJ2-5; 7 nucleotides agree with TRBD2. The junction had 10 bases not matched to a gene; V was cut back by 6 bases and J by 3 bases. Germline V gene sequence: CDR1 PRHDT, CDR2 FYEKMQ (reference sequence). The CDR3 is 15 residues long. The CDR3 region is CASSHTGGVKETQYF. The CDR3 DNA reads TGTGCCAGCAGTCACACGGGGGGTGTAAAAGAGACCCAGTACTTC.

This chain joins TRBV5-1 and TRBJ1-2, with 7 bases identical to TRBD1. The CDR3 has 15 amino acids. Germline CDR1 and CDR2: SGHRS and YFSETQ. The trim removed 0 bases at V and 0 bases at J, leaving 2 bases unmatched. CDR3: CASSLVGQTNYGYTF. The CDR3 DNA sequence: TGCGCCAGCAGCTTGGTGGGACAGACTAACTATGGCTACACCTTC. Supplemented by reference TRBV5-1 and TRBJ1-2, the full variable domain reads KAGVTQTPRYLIKTRGQQVTLSCSPISGHRSVSWYQQTPGQGLQFLFEYFSETQRNKGNFPGRFSGRQFSNSRSEMNVSTLELGDSALYLCASSLVGQTNYGYTFGSGTRLTVV.

The chain has TRBV4-2 and TRBJ2-7; a possible D gene is TRBD2 (7 bases). Germline V lookup: CDR1 LGHNA, CDR2 YNFKEQ. The CDR3 spans 13 residues. Trimming took off 5 bases at V and 6 bases at J, with 14 bases between the two ends. The DNA of the CDR3 is TGTGCCAGCAGCAGGGGGGGAGGGGGCGAGCAGTACTTC. Protein sequence: CASSRGGGGEQYF.

V gene TRBV27 combines with J gene TRBJ2-2; 12 nucleotides match TRBD2. This CDR3 contains 16 residues. V lost 2 bases to trimming and J lost 3 bases; unmatched junction nucleotides: 1. The germline V gene has CDR1 MNHEY and CDR2 SMNVEV (reference sequence). This chain's CDR3 is CASSLPSGRDTGELFF. The CDR3 coding sequence is TGTGCCAGCAGTTTACCTAGCGGGAGGGACACCGGGGAGCTGTTTTTT.

The V and J genes are TRBV5-6 and TRBJ2-3; 8 bases fit TRBD2. The CDR3 has 16 amino acids. With V trimmed by 0 bases and J by 2 bases, 5 bases remained unmatched. The germline CDR1 and CDR2 sequences are SGHDT and YYEEEE. The DNA for the CDR3 is TGTGCCAGCAGCTTGGCAGCGGGGGCCCCCACAGATACGCAGTATTTT. Translation: CASSLAAGAPTDTQYF.

The gene calls are TRBV5-6 and TRBJ2-5; 9 positions match TRBD1. Per germline, CDR1 SGHDT and CDR2 YYEEEE. J was trimmed by 5 bases and V by 3 bases; bases with no gene match: 2. The CDR3 sequence is 13 residues long. The CDR3 DNA reads TGTGCCAGCAGCTGGGGACAGGGTGAGACCCAGTACTTC. It translates to CASSWGQGETQYF.

The chain recombines TRBV2 with TRBJ1-2; D is uncertain. The CDR3 covers 13 residues. V gave up 4 bases and J gave up 5 bases, with 11 bases separating them. CDR1 and CDR2 (germline): SNHLY, FYNNEI. This CDR3 reads CASSAGALYGYTF. The CDR3 nucleotides read TGTGCCAGCAGTGCAGGCGCCCTATATGGCTACACCTTC.

The chain combines TRBV7-2 with TRBJ2-7; 10 positions agree with TRBD2. CDR1 is SGHTA, CDR2 FQGNSA, per germline. After removal of 2 bases from V and 1 base from J, the junction contained 11 bases not matched to a gene. The CDR3 is made up of 18 amino acids. The CDR3 here is CASSLRESGRAQSYEQYF. The CDR3, as DNA: TGTGCCAGCAGCTTACGGGAGAGCGGGAGGGCCCAGTCCTACGAGCAGTACTTC.

The rearrangement links TRBV27 to TRBJ1-6; D remains unclear. CDR3 length: 14 residues. In germline, CDR1 is MNHEY, CDR2 SMNVEV (reference sequence). The V end lost 6 bases, the J end lost 0 bases, and 6 bases lay between the germline ends. Here the CDR3 reads CASSPSSYNSPLHF. The CDR3 DNA reads TGTGCCAGCAGCCCGAGCTCCTATAATTCACCCCTCCACTTT.

The CDR3 is CASSSGLADTDTQYF. The DNA of the CDR3 is TGTGCCAGCAGCTCCGGACTAGCGGACACAGATACGCAGTATTTT. V and J are TRBV9 and TRBJ2-3; 10 bases are shared with TRBD2. Germline loops: CDR1 SGDLS, CDR2 YYNGEE. The CDR3 loop spans 15 amino acids. J lost 2 bases, V lost 4 bases, and 4 bases had no gene match.

This chain connects TRBV3-1 (or the pseudogene TRBV3-2) to TRBJ2-2; TRBD1 aligns across 7 bases. J gave up 3 bases and V 5 bases, and 3 bases lay outside the gene matches. The CDR3 has 14 amino acids. The germline V gene encodes CDR1 LGHDT and CDR2 YNNKEL (reference sequence). The CDR3 here is CASSGTAYTGELFF. CDR3 DNA: TGTGCCAGCAGCGGGACAGCTTACACCGGGGAGCTGTTTTTT.

The chain links TRBV5-6 to TRBJ2-7; 11 bases align to TRBD1. Trimming removed 4 bases from V and 7 bases from J; junction bases left unmatched: 10. The CDR3 covers 15 residues. The germline V gene has CDR1 SGHDT and CDR2 YYEEEE. CDR3 nucleotides: TGTGCCAGCAGCCCGGCCGGGACAGGGGGTAGGGAGCAGTACTTC. It specifies CASSPAGTGGREQYF.

The chain couples TRBV5-6 to TRBJ1-1; D remains unclear. Looked up from germline, CDR1 is SGHDT and CDR2 is YYEEEE. This CDR3 comprises 14 residues. V lost 4 bases to trimming and J lost 4 bases, with 14 bases between them. The CDR3 DNA sequence: TGTGCCAGCAGCCTGGATTGGGCGGGCACTGAAGCTTTCTTT. This encodes CASSLDWAGTEAFF.

This clone was counted only a few times. The CDR3 here is CASSVEGGPSGNTIYF. In nucleotides, the CDR3 is TGTGCCAGCAGCGTAGAGGGGGGGCCCTCTGGAAACACCATATATTTT. The V call is TRBV9, the J call TRBJ1-3; a weak D match, TRBD1 (6 bases). From germline, CDR1 is SGDLS and CDR2 YYNGEE. V shed 0 bases and J shed 0 bases, with 10 bases lying between them. This CDR3 has 16 amino acids. The full variable domain, its missing parts supplied by reference TRBV9 and TRBJ1-3, is DSGVTQTPKHLITATGQRVTLRCSPRSGDLSVYWYQQSLDQGLQFLIQYYNGEERAKGNILERFSAQQFPDLHSELNLSSLELGDSALYFCASSVEGGPSGNTIYFGEGSWLTVV.

The chain combines TRBV3-1 (or the pseudogene TRBV3-2) with TRBJ1-5, with 8 nucleotides matching TRBD1. Looked up from germline, CDR1 is LGHDT and CDR2 is YNNKEL (reference sequence). The CDR3 totals 14 residues. J was trimmed by 7 bases and V by 6 bases; bases with no gene match: 8. The CDR3 spells CASSFGQGGQPQHF. The CDR3 nucleotides are TGTGCCAGCAGTTTCGGACAGGGAGGCCAGCCCCAGCATTTT.

This clone came up many times. This chain connects TRBV6-4 to TRBJ2-5; weak D call: TRBD2 (6 bases). Per the germline V gene, CDR1 is MRHNA and CDR2 is SNTAGT. The CDR3 spans 13 residues. The V end was cut by 5 bases, the J end by 3 bases, with 10 bases between. The CDR3, as DNA: TGTGCCAGCAGTCTCTCGGGGGAAGAGACCCAGTACTTC. This sequence encodes CASSLSGEETQYF.

This clone was recorded only once. This chain uses TRBV25-1 with TRBJ1-2, with D perhaps matching TRBD1 (5 bases). CDR3 length: 14 amino acids. Germline CDR1 MGHDK, CDR2 SYGVNS. V gave up 2 bases and J gave up 8 bases, with 15 bases separating them. CDR3 DNA: TGTGCCAGCAGTGAAGGAGGGGAGCCTCGGGGCTACACCTTC. Protein sequence: CASSEGGEPRGYTF.

This chain links TRBV7-8 with TRBJ2-1, with D perhaps TRBD2 (6 bases). CDR1 and CDR2 (germline): SGHVS, FQNEAQ. With 10 bases removed from V and 7 bases from J, the gap between germline ends came to 14 bases. There are 12 residues in the CDR3. CDR3 sequence reads: CATRRVGNEQFF. CDR3 coding DNA: TGTGCCACCCGGAGGGTAGGGAATGAGCAGTTCTTC.

The rearrangement joins TRBV7-6 to TRBJ1-2, with no clear D. This CDR3 spans 14 amino acids. Trimming removed 5 bases from V and 5 bases from J, with 15 bases in between. Germline V lookup: CDR1 SGHVS, CDR2 FNYEAQ. The CDR3 nucleotides read TGTGCCAGCAGCCCGACACACGAACAATATGGCTACACCTTC. Its protein product is CASSPTHEQYGYTF.

The chain employs TRBV5-1 and TRBJ2-2, with unresolved D. The CDR3 is 15 residues long. V was clipped by 1 base and J by 2 bases, with 9 bases between them. Germline loops: CDR1 SGHRS, CDR2 YFSETQ. The CDR3 loop reads CASSLQVPNTGELFF. CDR3 sequence (DNA): TGCGCCAGCAGCTTGCAGGTACCTAACACCGGGGAGCTGTTTTTT.

This chain connects TRBV18 to TRBJ2-7; D is perhaps TRBD2 (6 bases). The V end was cut by 3 bases, the J end by 2 bases, with 14 bases between. CDR3 length: 15 residues. Germline V gives CDR1 KGHSH, CDR2 LQKENI. In DNA form, the CDR3 reads TGTGCCAGCTCACCTACGGAGACTAGGGCCTACGAGCAGTACTTC. It encodes CASSPTETRAYEQYF.

The rearrangement uses TRBV24-1 and TRBJ2-5; 9 bases agree with TRBD1. CDR3 length: 16 residues. V was pared by 4 bases and J by 4 bases, with 9 bases of the junction left unmatched. The germline V gene encodes CDR1 KGHDR and CDR2 SFDVKD. CDR3 DNA: TGTGCCACCAGTGAATCCGGGACAGGGTGGAGAGAGACCCAGTACTTC. It is translated as CATSESGTGWRETQYF.

This chain connects TRBV19 to TRBJ2-7; tentative D call: TRBD2 (6 bases). Germline-derived CDR1 and CDR2 are LNHDA and SQIVND (reference sequence). V was shortened by 5 bases and J by 3 bases, with 23 bases between the two germline ends. The CDR3 extends over 17 amino acids. The CDR3: CASSPTRGLRSDYEQYF. The DNA of the CDR3 is TGTGCCAGTAGTCCCACCCGGGGACTCCGGTCGGACTACGAGCAGTACTTC.